The 23 T cell receptor beta chains given below trace back to one sample, sequenced in a study of blood T cell repertoires in COVID-19. Here immunoSEQ multiplex PCR was the method, and the copy in TCRdb shows in-frame clones only, minus some. Among about 260,000 clones listed, around 90% were seen once. Sample: PBMCs or T cells enriched from blood (not recorded which). The source of these receptors is a woman between 35 and 50 years old who had been exposed to COVID-19.

This clone has just a few counts. V usage is TRBV3-1 (or the pseudogene TRBV3-2) and J usage is TRBJ1-2; tentatively, D is TRBD1 (6 bases). The CDR3 runs to 15 residues. Trimming left V 2 bases short and J 7 bases short, with 17 bases between. Germline lookup yields CDR1 LGHDT and CDR2 YNNKEL (reference sequence). The CDR3 loop is CASSQRLVQGRGYTF. The DNA for the CDR3 is TGTGCCAGCAGCCAACGCTTGGTACAGGGACGTGGCTACACCTTC.

On this clone itself: The identical CDR3 is also encoded by other nucleotide sequences in the sample. CDR3 sequence (DNA): TGTGCCAGTCAACAGGGGAGAGGCTACACCTTC. Translating gives CASQQGRGYTF. V usage is TRBV19 and J usage is TRBJ1-2; 7 bases are shared with TRBD1. The V gene's germline CDR1 is LNHDA and CDR2 SQIVND (reference sequence). The V gene end was trimmed by 8 bases and the J gene end by 8 bases; junction bases not matched to a gene: 5. The CDR3 has 11 amino acids.

The V gene is TRBV28, the J gene TRBJ2-2, with TRBD2 identical over 7 bases. This CDR3 has 15 residues. From germline, CDR1 is MDHEN and CDR2 SYDVKM. V dropped 8 bases and J dropped 2; count of bases not matched to a gene: 8. The CDR3: CASCGGSGNTGELFF. The CDR3 region has the DNA TGTGCCAGCTGCGGGGGTAGCGGCAACACCGGGGAGCTGTTTTTT.

The CDR3: CASSTYSGQKNSPLHF. The CDR3 region has the DNA TGTGCCAGCAGTACATACTCGGGACAGAAAAATTCACCCCTCCACTTT. This chain joins TRBV27 and TRBJ1-6; 7 bases fit TRBD1. This CDR3 contains 16 residues. V shed 5 bases, J shed 7 bases, and the junction held 11 bases outside the gene matches. From germline, CDR1 is MNHEY and CDR2 SMNVEV (reference sequence).

This clone was recorded a few times. The gene calls are TRBV3-1 (or the pseudogene TRBV3-2) and TRBJ2-7, with D possibly TRBD1 on 5 matching bases. With 0 bases removed from V and 4 bases from J, the gap between germline ends came to 16 bases. There are 16 residues in the CDR3. CDR1 and CDR2 from the germline V gene are LGHDT and YNNKEL (reference sequence). CDR3 bases: TGTGCCAGCAGCCAAGAGGGGCACAATTTAGCTTACGAGCAGTACTTC. Translation: CASSQEGHNLAYEQYF.

The CDR3: CASSQDPPTRGMEEQYF. The CDR3 DNA follows: TGCGCCAGCAGCCAAGACCCACCCACGCGGGGGATGGAGGAGCAGTACTTC. V gene TRBV4-1 combines with J gene TRBJ2-7, with 7 bases fitting TRBD2. CDR3 length: 17 amino acids. After removal of 0 bases from V and 7 bases from J, the junction contained 15 bases not matched to a gene. The germline gives CDR1 MGHRA, CDR2 YSYEKL.

Regarding this clone: The junction departs from germline at one end; a sequencing error may be responsible. The V gene is TRBV7-2, the J gene TRBJ2-4, with 7 bases matching TRBD1. Germline CDR1 SGHTA, CDR2 FQGNSA. The length of the CDR3 is 18 residues. CDR3 DNA: TGTGCCAGCACCTTAGACCCGTCTGCGGACAGGACCAAAAACATTCAGTACTTC. Translating it yields CASTLDPSADRTKNIQYF. Full variable domain (remainder filled in from reference TRBV7-2 and TRBJ2-4): GAGVSQSPSNKVTEKGKDVELRCDPISGHTALYWYRQSLGQGLEFLIYFQGNSAPDKSGLPSDRFSAERTGGSVSTLTIQRTQQEDSAVYLCASTLDPSADRTKNIQYFGAGTRLSVL.

This chain joins TRBV5-1 and TRBJ2-3; 11 bases are shared with TRBD2. CDR3 length: 14 residues. J lost 6 bases, V lost 3 bases, and 3 bases had no gene match. Per germline, CDR1 SGHRS and CDR2 YFSETQ. The CDR3 spells CASSSGTSGDTQYF. CDR3 bases: TGCGCCAGCAGCTCCGGGACTAGCGGCGATACGCAGTATTTT.

J is TRBJ1-2 and V is TRBV7-2; D is undetermined. V was trimmed by 5 bases and J by 4 bases, leaving 17 bases between them. Germline CDR1 and CDR2: SGHTA and FQGNSA. The CDR3 runs to 15 residues. CDR3 sequence: CASSLLLAPSYGYTF. In DNA, the CDR3 is TGTGCCAGCAGCCTGCTCCTGGCCCCTTCCTATGGCTACACCTTC.

This clone was observed at least ten times. V gene TRBV28 combines with J gene TRBJ1-3; a possible D gene is TRBD1 (5 bases). V was cut by 2 bases and J by 1 base, with 9 bases left in between. Germline CDR1 MDHEN, CDR2 SYDVKM. The CDR3 has 15 amino acids. The CDR3 protein is CASSLETVSGNTIYF. The CDR3 DNA sequence: TGTGCCAGCAGTTTAGAGACAGTATCTGGAAACACCATATATTTT.

This chain connects TRBV28 to TRBJ2-2; 8 bases are shared with TRBD2. V lost 2 bases, J lost 2 bases, and 4 bases stayed unmatched. The CDR3 runs to 16 residues. CDR1 and CDR2 from the germline V gene are MDHEN and SYDVKM. This CDR3 is CASSLIAGSNTGELFF. CDR3 in DNA: TGTGCCAGCAGTTTAATAGCGGGGAGTAACACCGGGGAGCTGTTTTTT. Based on the CDR3 plus reference TRBV28 and TRBJ2-2, the full variable domain is DVKVTQSSRYLVKRTGEKVFLECVQDMDHENMFWYRQDPGLGLRLIYFSYDVKMKEKGDIPEGYSVSREKKERFSLILESASTNQTSMYLCASSLIAGSNTGELFFGEGSRLTVL.

This chain uses TRBV2 with TRBJ2-1; TRBD2 aligns across 13 bases. The V and J ends lost 7 bases and 8 bases, in that order; junction bases with no gene match: 5. The CDR3 sequence is 14 residues long. Germline assignment: CDR1 SNHLY and CDR2 FYNNEI. CDR3 bases: TGTGCCAGCATTGGACTAGCGGGAGACGATGAGCAGTTCTTC. Its translation is CASIGLAGDDEQFF.

The DNA for the CDR3 is TGTGCCAGCAGTGAATTTCGGACAGGGTCTCCCTATGGCTACACCTTC. Translated, it gives CASSEFRTGSPYGYTF. The V gene is TRBV2, the J gene TRBJ1-2; 8 positions agree with TRBD1. The CDR3 is 16 amino acids. Germline CDR1 SNHLY, CDR2 FYNNEI. J lost 4 bases, V lost 2 bases, and 9 bases had no gene match.

This chain joins TRBV12-3 or TRBV12-4 and TRBJ1-2, with a tentative D call TRBD1 (5 bases). The CDR3 contains 12 residues. Trimming stripped 8 bases from V and 3 bases from J, with 10 bases between. Here the CDR3 reads CASRGADYGYTF. The CDR3 bases are TGTGCCAGCCGCGGGGCAGACTATGGCTACACCTTC.

This clone was recorded a few times. V and J are TRBV30 and TRBJ1-2; D gene ambiguous. Germline assignment: CDR1 GTSNPN and CDR2 SVGIG (reference sequence). The CDR3 covers 11 residues. V gave up 1 base and J gave up 3 bases, with 3 bases separating them. The CDR3 DNA is TGTGCCTGGAGTGCGGACTATGGCTACACCTTC. It yields the protein CAWSADYGYTF. Looking up the rest from reference TRBV30 and TRBJ1-2 gives the full variable domain: SQTIHQWPATLVQPVGSPLSLECTVEGTSNPNLYWYRQAAGRGLQLLFYSVGIGQISSEVPQNLSASRPQDRQFILSSKKLLLSDSGFYLCAWSADYGYTFGSGTRLTVV.

The chain carries TRBV5-4 and TRBJ2-7, with 8 bases matching TRBD2. CDR3 length: 14 amino acids. Germline trimming cut 2 bases from V and 3 bases from J; bases unmatched to any gene: 4. The germline V gene has CDR1 SGHNT and CDR2 YYREEE (reference sequence). CDR3 sequence (DNA): TGTGCCAGCAGCTTTTCTGCGGGGGGCTACGAGCAGTACTTC. This encodes CASSFSAGGYEQYF. The full variable domain, with the rest looked up from reference TRBV5-4 and TRBJ2-7, is ETGVTQSPTHLIKTRGQQVTLRCSSQSGHNTVSWYQQALGQGPQFIFQYYREEENGRGNFPPRFSGLQFPNYSSELNVNALELDDSALYLCASSFSAGGYEQYFGPGTRLTVT.

The chain couples TRBV7-9 to TRBJ1-6; D is unclear. The CDR3 covers 14 residues. Between the trimmed V and J ends, which lost 5 bases and 7 bases, there was a span of 12 bases. Germline CDR1 SEHNR, CDR2 FQNEAQ (reference sequence). CDR3 in DNA: TGTGCCAGCAGCGCTACTGGAGAAAATTCACCCCTCCACTTT. This gives the protein CASSATGENSPLHF.

The gene calls are TRBV19 and TRBJ1-2; 8 nucleotides match TRBD1. V lost 5 bases, J lost 6 bases, and 8 bases stayed unmatched. The CDR3 is made up of 14 amino acids. Germline V gene data show CDR1 as LNHDA and CDR2 as SQIVND (reference sequence). In DNA form, the CDR3 reads TGTGCCAGTAGTCCTCCTTGGGACAGGAATGGCTACACCTTC. Translation gives CASSPPWDRNGYTF.

The chain combines TRBV4-1 with TRBJ2-1; tentative D call: TRBD2 (6 bases). The CDR3 is 19 residues long. Germline V gives CDR1 MGHRA, CDR2 YSYEKL. The V end was cut by 0 bases, the J end by 1 base, with 19 bases between. The CDR3 nucleotides are TGCGCCAGCAGCCAAGATCGGTCTGGGAGTAGCGGTTCCTACAATGAGCAGTTCTTC. Protein sequence: CASSQDRSGSSGSYNEQFF.

This clone came up once. This chain uses TRBV7-9 with TRBJ2-1; 10 bases are a match to TRBD2. This CDR3 has 15 residues. J lost 6 bases, V lost 3 bases, and 5 bases had no gene match. CDR1 SEHNR and CDR2 FQNEAQ come from the germline V gene (reference sequence). This CDR3 is CASSFLAGVGNEQFF. CDR3 DNA: TGTGCCAGCAGCTTTCTAGCGGGAGTGGGCAATGAGCAGTTCTTC.

V and J are TRBV7-9 and TRBJ1-6; 7 bases agree with TRBD1. The CDR3 length is 15 residues. After removal of 4 bases from V and 5 bases from J, the junction contained 5 bases not matched to a gene. The germline V gene has CDR1 SEHNR and CDR2 FQNEAQ (reference sequence). This chain's CDR3 is CASSSGTENNSPLHF. In DNA form, the CDR3 reads TGTGCCAGCAGCTCCGGGACAGAAAATAATTCACCCCTCCACTTT.

The V and J genes are TRBV7-6 and TRBJ2-5, with 12 bases aligning to TRBD2. The CDR3 has 16 residues. Trimming removed 5 bases from V and 2 bases from J; junction bases left unmatched: 6. Germline V gene data show CDR1 as SGHVS and CDR2 as FNYEAQ. The CDR3 region has the DNA TGTGCCAGCAGCAATCGACTAGCGGGAGAACAAGAGACCCAGTACTTC. It encodes CASSNRLAGEQETQYF.

About this clone itself: The germline gene is not matched at one end of the junction; a read error may be the cause. The chain couples TRBV10-1 to TRBJ1-6; 10 bases match TRBD1. Germline values: CDR1 WNHNN, CDR2 SYGVQD (reference sequence). CDR3 length equals 9 residues. CDR3 DNA: TGCGCCAAAGGGACAGGGGCGAACTTT. As protein: CAKGTGANF.